This T cell receptor (beta chain) was recorded in a study of shared clonotypes between healthy human individuals. Study observations and caveats: Clonotype sharing across several donors was observed for roughly 5% of naive CD4 clonotypes.

In the original analysis: Without quality scores, immunoSEQ junctional reads could not be filtered like full-length reads. Assay: immunoSEQ multiplex PCR; the TCRdb copy retains only in-frame clones and omits some. D and trimming were read from the DNA, whereas the V and J calls and clone size are those reported in that table. The sample includes 2 million to 2.5 million clones, 93% of them seen just once. CDR1 is LGHNT and CDR2 is FRNRAP in the germline V gene. The CDR3 length is 17 residues. V trimming: 3 bases; J trimming: 4 bases; junction bases outside the gene matches: 14. Into CD45RA+ naive and CD45RA-negative memory subsets, the CD4+ cells were split. As for this clone: What it binds is not known.

Material: naive CD4+ T cells from PBMCs. Sample subset: CD45RA+ positively selected. The chain has TRBV12-5 and TRBJ1-1; 7 bases line up with TRBD1. The clonotype comes from a man younger than 35 in good health. Some clones in this sample may be carry-over from other donors' samples. This CDR3 is CASGFTALQGIGTEAFF. DNA of the CDR3: TGTGCTAGTGGTTTCACGGCCTTACAGGGGATAGGCACTGAAGCTTTCTTT.